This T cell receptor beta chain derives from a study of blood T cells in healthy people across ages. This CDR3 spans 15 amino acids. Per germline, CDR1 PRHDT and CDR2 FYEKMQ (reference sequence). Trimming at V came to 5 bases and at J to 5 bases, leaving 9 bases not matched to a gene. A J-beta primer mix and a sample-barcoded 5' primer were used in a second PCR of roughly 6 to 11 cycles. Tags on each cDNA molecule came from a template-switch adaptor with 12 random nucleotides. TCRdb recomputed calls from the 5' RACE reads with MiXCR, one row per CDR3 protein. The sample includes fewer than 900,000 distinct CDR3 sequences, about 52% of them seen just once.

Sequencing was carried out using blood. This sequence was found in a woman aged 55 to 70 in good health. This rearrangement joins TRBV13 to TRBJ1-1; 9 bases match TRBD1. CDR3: CASSNVQGAGTEAFF. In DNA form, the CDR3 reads TGTGCCAGCAGCAACGTACAGGGGGCTGGAACTGAAGCTTTCTTT.